This record covers a single T cell receptor beta chain. The entry originates in a study of response to subunit inactivated influenza vaccine. TCRdb reprocessed the RT-PCR reads with MiXCR, giving one entry per CDR3 protein. Among around 480,000 distinct CDR3 sequences, approximately 11% were seen once, and the ten largest hold approximately 12%. Unmatched junction bases numbered 6, after V lost 4 bases and J lost 0 bases. Per germline, CDR1 SGDLS and CDR2 YYNGEE. There are 16 residues in the CDR3. This TCR derives from a man over 45 who received an inactivated influenza vaccine. The chain uses TRBV9 and TRBJ2-2, with 7 bases matching TRBD2. Sequencing was performed on PBMCs from blood, taken around seven weeks after vaccination. CDR3 nucleotide sequence: TGTGCCAGCAGCCCACCCAGCGGGACGAACACCGGGGAGCTGTTTTTT. This gives the protein CASSPPSGTNTGELFF. Complete variable domain (other parts from reference TRBV9 and TRBJ2-2): DSGVTQTPKHLITATGQRVTLRCSPRSGDLSVYWYQQSLDQGLQFLIQYYNGEERAKGNILERFSAQQFPDLHSELNLSSLELGDSALYFCASSPPSGTNTGELFFGEGSRLTVL.